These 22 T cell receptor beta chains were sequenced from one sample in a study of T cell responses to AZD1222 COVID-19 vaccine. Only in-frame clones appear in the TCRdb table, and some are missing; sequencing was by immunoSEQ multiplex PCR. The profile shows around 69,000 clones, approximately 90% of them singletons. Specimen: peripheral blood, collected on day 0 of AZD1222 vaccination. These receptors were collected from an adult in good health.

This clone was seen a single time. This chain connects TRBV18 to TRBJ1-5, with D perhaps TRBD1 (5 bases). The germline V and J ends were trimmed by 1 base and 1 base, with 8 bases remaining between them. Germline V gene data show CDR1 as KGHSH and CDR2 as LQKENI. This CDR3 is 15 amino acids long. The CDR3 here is CASSPQGPSNQPQHF. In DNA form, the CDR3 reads TGTGCCAGCTCACCACAGGGGCCAAGCAATCAGCCCCAGCATTTT.

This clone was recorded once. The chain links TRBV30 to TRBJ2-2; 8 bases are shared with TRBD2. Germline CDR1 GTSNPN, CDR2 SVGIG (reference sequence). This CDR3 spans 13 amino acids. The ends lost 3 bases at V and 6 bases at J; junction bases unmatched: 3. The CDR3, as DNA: TGTGCCTGGAGCAGACTAGCGTCCGGGGAGCTGTTTTTT. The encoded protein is CAWSRLASGELFF.

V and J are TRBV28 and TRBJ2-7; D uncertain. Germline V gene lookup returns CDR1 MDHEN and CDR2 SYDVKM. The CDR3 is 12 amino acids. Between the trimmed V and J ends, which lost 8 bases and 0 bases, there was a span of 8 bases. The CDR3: CASGRGSYEQYF. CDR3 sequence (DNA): TGTGCCAGCGGTCGCGGCTCCTACGAGCAGTACTTC.

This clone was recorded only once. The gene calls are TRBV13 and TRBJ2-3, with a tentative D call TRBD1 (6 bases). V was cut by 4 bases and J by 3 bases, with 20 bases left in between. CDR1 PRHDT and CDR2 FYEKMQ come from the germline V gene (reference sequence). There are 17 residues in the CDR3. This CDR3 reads CASSSLPGVLRTDTQYF. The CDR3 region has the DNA TGTGCCAGCAGCTCATTACCAGGGGTATTGCGGACAGATACGCAGTATTTT.

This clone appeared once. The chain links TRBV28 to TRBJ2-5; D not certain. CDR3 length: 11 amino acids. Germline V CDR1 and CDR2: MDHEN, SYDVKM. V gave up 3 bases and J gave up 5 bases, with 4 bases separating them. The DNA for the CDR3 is TGTGCCAGCAGTTTGGTCGAGACCCAGTACTTC. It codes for CASSLVETQYF.

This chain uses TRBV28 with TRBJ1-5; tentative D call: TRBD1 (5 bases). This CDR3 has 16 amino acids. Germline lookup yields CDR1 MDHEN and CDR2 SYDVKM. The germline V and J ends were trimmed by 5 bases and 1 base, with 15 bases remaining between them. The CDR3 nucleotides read TGTGCCAGCAGTAAAGGGACCGTCTGGAGCAATCAGCCCCAGCATTTT. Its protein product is CASSKGTVWSNQPQHF.

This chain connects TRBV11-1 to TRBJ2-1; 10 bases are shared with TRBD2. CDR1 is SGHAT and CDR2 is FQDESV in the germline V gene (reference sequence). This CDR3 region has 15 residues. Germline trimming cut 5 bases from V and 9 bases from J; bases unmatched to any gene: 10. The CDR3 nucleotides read TGTGCCAGCAGCCGAAGCCAGCGGGAGGGGCGTGAGCAGTTCTTC. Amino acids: CASSRSQREGREQFF.

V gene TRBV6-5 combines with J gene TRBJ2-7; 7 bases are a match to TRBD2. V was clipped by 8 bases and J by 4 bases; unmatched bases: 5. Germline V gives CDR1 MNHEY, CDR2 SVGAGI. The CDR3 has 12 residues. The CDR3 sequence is CASGRAMYEQYF. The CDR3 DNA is TGTGCCAGCGGGAGGGCCATGTACGAGCAGTACTTC.

CDR3 nucleotides: TGCGCCAGCAGCTTCTCCCGACGGATTGGGACGGCAGATACGCAGTATTTT. Translation gives CASSFSRRIGTADTQYF. This chain connects TRBV5-1 to TRBJ2-3, with D possibly called TRBD1 or TRBD2 (5 bases each). The V gene's germline CDR1 is SGHRS and CDR2 YFSETQ. Trimming removed 2 bases at V and 4 bases at J, with 20 bases between. CDR3 length: 17 amino acids. Using reference TRBV5-1 and TRBJ2-3 for the parts outside the CDR3, the full variable domain is KAGVTQTPRYLIKTRGQQVTLSCSPISGHRSVSWYQQTPGQGLQFLFEYFSETQRNKGNFPGRFSGRQFSNSRSEMNVSTLELGDSALYLCASSFSRRIGTADTQYFGPGTRLTVL.

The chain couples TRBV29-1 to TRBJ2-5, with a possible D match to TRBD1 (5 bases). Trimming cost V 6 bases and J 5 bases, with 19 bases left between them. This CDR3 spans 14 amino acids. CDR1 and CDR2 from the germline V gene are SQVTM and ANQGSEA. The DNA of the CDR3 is TGCAGCGTGGTGGACCAGGGATTGTTGGAGACCCAGTACTTC. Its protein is CSVVDQGLLETQYF.

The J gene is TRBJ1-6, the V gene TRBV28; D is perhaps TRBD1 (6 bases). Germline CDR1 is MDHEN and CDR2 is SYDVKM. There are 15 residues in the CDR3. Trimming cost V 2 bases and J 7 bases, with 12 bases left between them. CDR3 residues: CASSLLLGTNSPLHF. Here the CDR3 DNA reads TGTGCCAGCAGTTTACTTCTGGGGACAAATTCACCCCTCCACTTT.

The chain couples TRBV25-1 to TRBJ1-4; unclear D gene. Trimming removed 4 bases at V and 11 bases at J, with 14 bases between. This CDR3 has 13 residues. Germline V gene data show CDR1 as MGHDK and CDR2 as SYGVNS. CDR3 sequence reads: CASSAAPGVKLFF. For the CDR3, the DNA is TGTGCCAGCAGTGCGGCCCCGGGAGTGAAACTGTTTTTT.

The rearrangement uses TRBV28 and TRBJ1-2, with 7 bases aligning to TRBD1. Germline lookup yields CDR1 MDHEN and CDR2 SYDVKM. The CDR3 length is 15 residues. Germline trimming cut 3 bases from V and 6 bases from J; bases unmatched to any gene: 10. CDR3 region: CASSFIGGKGNGYTF. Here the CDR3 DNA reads TGTGCCAGCAGTTTTATAGGGGGCAAAGGGAATGGCTACACCTTC.

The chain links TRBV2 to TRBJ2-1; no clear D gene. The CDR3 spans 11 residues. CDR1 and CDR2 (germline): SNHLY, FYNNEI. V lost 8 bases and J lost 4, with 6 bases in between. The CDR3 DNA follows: TGTGCCAGCGGCATGTACAATGAGCAGTTCTTC. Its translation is CASGMYNEQFF. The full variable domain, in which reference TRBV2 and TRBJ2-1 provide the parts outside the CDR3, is EPEVTQTPSHQVTQMGQEVILRCVPISNHLYFYWYRQILGQKVEFLVSFYNNEISEKSEIFDDQFSVERPDGSNFTLKIRSTKLEDSAMYFCASGMYNEQFFGPGTRLTVL.

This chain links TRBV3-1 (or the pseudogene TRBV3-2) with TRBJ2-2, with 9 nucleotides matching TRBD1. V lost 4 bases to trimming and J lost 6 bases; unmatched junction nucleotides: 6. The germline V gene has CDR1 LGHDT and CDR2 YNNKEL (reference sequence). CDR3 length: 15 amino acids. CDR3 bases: TGTGCCAGCAGCCTTATACGGACAGGGGCCGGGGAGCTGTTTTTT. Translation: CASSLIRTGAGELFF.

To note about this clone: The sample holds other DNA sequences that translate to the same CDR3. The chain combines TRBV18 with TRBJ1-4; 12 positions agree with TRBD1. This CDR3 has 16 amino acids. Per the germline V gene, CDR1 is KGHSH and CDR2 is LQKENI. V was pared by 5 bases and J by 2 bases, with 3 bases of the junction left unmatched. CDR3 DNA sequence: TGTGCCAGCTCAACGGGACAGGGGGCTACTAATGAAAAACTGTTTTTT. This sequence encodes CASSTGQGATNEKLFF.

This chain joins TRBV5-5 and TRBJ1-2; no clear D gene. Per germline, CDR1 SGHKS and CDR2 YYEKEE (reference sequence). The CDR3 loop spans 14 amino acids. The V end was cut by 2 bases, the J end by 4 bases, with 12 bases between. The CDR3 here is CASSFEGVGYGYTF. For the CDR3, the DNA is TGTGCCAGCAGCTTTGAGGGTGTGGGCTATGGCTACACCTTC.

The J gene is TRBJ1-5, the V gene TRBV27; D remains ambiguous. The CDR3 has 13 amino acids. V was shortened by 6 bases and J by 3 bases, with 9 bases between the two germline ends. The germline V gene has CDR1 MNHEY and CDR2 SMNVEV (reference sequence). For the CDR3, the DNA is TGTGCCAGCAGCCTCCAGAACAATCAGCCCCAGCATTTT. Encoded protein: CASSLQNNQPQHF.

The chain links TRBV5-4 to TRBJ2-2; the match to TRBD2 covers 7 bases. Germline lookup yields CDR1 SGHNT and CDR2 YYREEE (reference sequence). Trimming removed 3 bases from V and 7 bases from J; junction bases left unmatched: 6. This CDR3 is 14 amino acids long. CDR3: CASSSRTRIGELFF. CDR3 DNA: TGTGCCAGCAGCTCACGGACTAGAATCGGGGAGCTGTTTTTT.

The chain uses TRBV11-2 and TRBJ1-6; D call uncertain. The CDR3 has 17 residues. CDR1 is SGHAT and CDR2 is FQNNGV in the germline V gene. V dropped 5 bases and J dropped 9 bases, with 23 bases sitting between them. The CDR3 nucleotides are TGTGCCAGCAGCGCCTTAAGAAACGTCCGGCGGGGTTCACCCCTCCACTTT. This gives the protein CASSALRNVRRGSPLHF.

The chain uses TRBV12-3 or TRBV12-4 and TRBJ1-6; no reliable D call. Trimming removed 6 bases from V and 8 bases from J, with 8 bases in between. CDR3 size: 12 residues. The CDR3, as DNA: TGTGCCAGCAGAAACAGCGATTCACCCCTCCACTTT. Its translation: CASRNSDSPLHF.

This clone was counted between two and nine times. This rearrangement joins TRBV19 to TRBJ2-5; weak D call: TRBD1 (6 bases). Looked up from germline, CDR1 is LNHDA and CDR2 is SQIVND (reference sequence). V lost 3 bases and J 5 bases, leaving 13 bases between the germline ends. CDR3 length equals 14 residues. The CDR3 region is CASSMTGSIETQYF. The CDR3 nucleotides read TGTGCCAGTAGTATGACAGGCAGTATTGAGACCCAGTACTTC.